Listed below are T cell receptor beta chains from one sample, sequenced in a study of blood T cell repertoires in COVID-19. Some clones are missing from TCRdb's copy, which holds only in-frame ones; the method was immunoSEQ multiplex PCR. The data show fewer than 250,000 clones, approximately 90% seen once. The sample consisted of peripheral blood. The receptor source for this set is a man aged 50-59 years with COVID-19, enrolled during active disease. CDR3s include the opening cysteine and the closing phenylalanine or tryptophan. D genes are given only for firm matches. Expanded clones are given a class, and other clones once, few, many or no size at all.

len: 15; j_gene: TRBJ2-1; v_gene: TRBV27; d_gene: TRBD2; abundance: NA; CDR3nt: TGTGCCAGCAGTTTAGGCGGGGGTTACTACAATGAGCAGTTCTTC; CDR3aa: CASSLGGGYYNEQFF
len: 14; j_gene: TRBJ1-1; v_gene: TRBV29-1; d_gene: NA; abundance: NA; CDR3nt: TGCAGCGTTGAACGGCAGGCGATGAACACTGAAGCTTTCTTT; CDR3aa: CSVERQAMNTEAFF
len: 14; j_gene: TRBJ1-3; v_gene: TRBV2; d_gene: TRBD1; abundance: NA; CDR3nt: TGTGCCAGCAGTCGACAGGGGCCTGGAAACACCATATATTTT; CDR3aa: CASSRQGPGNTIYF
len: 12; j_gene: TRBJ1-2; v_gene: TRBV2; d_gene: NA; abundance: NA; CDR3nt: TGTGCCAGCAGCTTGGCTGGCTATGGCTACACCTTC; CDR3aa: CASSLAGYGYTF
len: 14; j_gene: TRBJ2-5; v_gene: TRBV6-1; d_gene: NA; abundance: NA; CDR3nt: TGTGCCAGCAGTGAATCCCCAGGCCAAGAGACCCAGTACTTC; CDR3aa: CASSESPGQETQYF
len: 14; j_gene: TRBJ2-3; v_gene: TRBV7-2; d_gene: NA; abundance: NA; CDR3nt: TGTGCCAGCAGCCCCTCGAGGGCGACAGATACGCAGTATTTT; CDR3aa: CASSPSRATDTQYF
len: 14; j_gene: TRBJ1-3; v_gene: TRBV28; d_gene: NA; abundance: NA; CDR3nt: TGTGCCAGCAGTTCTACAGGGTCTGGAAACACCATATATTTT; CDR3aa: CASSSTGSGNTIYF
len: 15; j_gene: TRBJ1-2; v_gene: TRBV9; d_gene: NA; abundance: NA; CDR3nt: TGTGCCAGCAGCGTTCGGGAGACCTATAACTATGGCTACACCTTC; CDR3aa: CASSVRETYNYGYTF
len: 14; j_gene: TRBJ2-3; v_gene: TRBV13; d_gene: NA; abundance: NA; CDR3nt: TGTGCCAGCAGCTTAGCTGGGGCTACAGATACGCAGTATTTT; CDR3aa: CASSLAGATDTQYF
len: 15; j_gene: TRBJ2-1; v_gene: TRBV11-2; d_gene: TRBD2; abundance: NA; CDR3nt: TGTGCCAGCAGCTTAGGTGCGGGAGGGCCAAATGAGCAGTTCTTC; CDR3aa: CASSLGAGGPNEQFF
len: 14; j_gene: TRBJ2-7; v_gene: TRBV14; d_gene: NA; abundance: NA; CDR3nt: TGTGCCAGCAGCCAAGTGACAGGATCCGGCGAGCAGTACTTC; CDR3aa: CASSQVTGSGEQYF
len: 17; j_gene: TRBJ1-1; v_gene: TRBV6-1; d_gene: TRBD1; abundance: NA; CDR3nt: TGTGCCAGCAGTGAAGATAGAGGGACAGCGAGGAACACTGAAGCTTTCTTT; CDR3aa: CASSEDRGTARNTEAFF
len: 15; j_gene: TRBJ2-7; v_gene: TRBV6-5; d_gene: TRBD2; abundance: NA; CDR3nt: TGTGCCAGCAGCCACCTAACTAGCGGGTTATACGAGCAGTACTTC; CDR3aa: CASSHLTSGLYEQYF
len: 17; j_gene: TRBJ2-5; v_gene: TRBV14; d_gene: TRBD2; abundance: NA; CDR3nt: TGTGCCAGCAGCCAAGAATTCCAAGCGGGGGGGCAGGAGACCCAGTACTTC; CDR3aa: CASSQEFQAGGQETQYF
len: 13; j_gene: TRBJ2-7; v_gene: TRBV19; d_gene: TRBD1; abundance: NA; CDR3nt: TGTGCCAGTAGTCACAGGGGGGAGAGAGGGCAGTACTTC; CDR3aa: CASSHRGERGQYF
len: 17; j_gene: TRBJ2-7; v_gene: TRBV4-2; d_gene: TRBD1; abundance: NA; CDR3nt: TGTGCCAGCAGCCAAGAAGATGGGACAGGGGGGATCTACGAGCAGTACTTC; CDR3aa: CASSQEDGTGGIYEQYF
len: 12; j_gene: TRBJ2-1; v_gene: TRBV10-3; d_gene: NA; abundance: few; CDR3nt: TGTGCCATCAGTGGACAAAACAATGAGCAGTTCTTC; CDR3aa: CAISGQNNEQFF
len: 16; j_gene: TRBJ2-5; v_gene: TRBV3-1/TRBV3-2; d_gene: TRBD2; abundance: NA; CDR3nt: TGTGCCAGCAGCCCAGGGACTAGCGGGGGGATAGAGACCCAGTACTTC; CDR3aa: CASSPGTSGGIETQYF
len: 16; j_gene: TRBJ2-3; v_gene: TRBV4-1; d_gene: TRBD2; abundance: NA; CDR3nt: TGCGCCAGCAGCCAAGAACCAGCGGGAGGCTCAGATACGCAGTATTTT; CDR3aa: CASSQEPAGGSDTQYF
len: 13; j_gene: TRBJ2-5; v_gene: TRBV18; d_gene: NA; abundance: NA; CDR3nt: TGTGCCAGCTCACCGGGACTTCTGGAGACCCAGTACTTC; CDR3aa: CASSPGLLETQYF
len: 14; j_gene: TRBJ2-1; v_gene: TRBV7-9; d_gene: NA; abundance: NA; CDR3nt: TGTGCCAGCAGCTCCCGGGACACAGACAATGAGCAGTTCTTC; CDR3aa: CASSSRDTDNEQFF
len: 18; j_gene: TRBJ1-5; v_gene: TRBV7-2; d_gene: TRBD1; abundance: few; CDR3nt: TGTGCCAGCAGCCCAGGGGGGGACAGGGAGTATGGCAATCAGCCCCAGCATTTT; CDR3aa: CASSPGGDREYGNQPQHF
len: 19; j_gene: TRBJ2-6; v_gene: TRBV7-2; d_gene: TRBD1; abundance: NA; CDR3nt: TGTGCCAGCAGCTTAGATCTTACGGGACAGGGGTTTGGGGCCAACGTCCTGACTTTC; CDR3aa: CASSLDLTGQGFGANVLTF
len: 15; j_gene: TRBJ1-5; v_gene: TRBV27; d_gene: NA; abundance: NA; CDR3nt: TGTGCCAGCAGACCCTCGGGGAGTAGCAATCAGCCCCAGCATTTT; CDR3aa: CASRPSGSSNQPQHF
len: 14; j_gene: TRBJ1-1; v_gene: TRBV6-5; d_gene: TRBD1; abundance: NA; CDR3nt: TGTGCCAGCAGTTACTCCAGGGGGATCACTGAAGCTTTCTTT; CDR3aa: CASSYSRGITEAFF
len: 16; j_gene: TRBJ2-1; v_gene: TRBV11-1; d_gene: TRBD2; abundance: NA; CDR3nt: TGTGCCAGCAGCTTAGATCGATCCGGGAGGGGCAATGAGCAGTTCTTC; CDR3aa: CASSLDRSGRGNEQFF
len: 11; j_gene: TRBJ2-5; v_gene: TRBV28; d_gene: NA; abundance: NA; CDR3nt: TGTGCCAGCAGTCCAACGGGGACCCAGTACTTC; CDR3aa: CASSPTGTQYF
len: 15; j_gene: TRBJ1-2; v_gene: TRBV27; d_gene: NA; abundance: once; CDR3nt: TGTGCCAGCAGTTTATCTCAGGGCAGGATCTATGGCTACACCTTC; CDR3aa: CASSLSQGRIYGYTF
len: 14; j_gene: TRBJ2-7; v_gene: TRBV5-1; d_gene: NA; abundance: NA; CDR3nt: TGCGCCAGCAGCTTGGGACTAGAGTCCTACGAGCAGTACTTC; CDR3aa: CASSLGLESYEQYF
len: 15; j_gene: TRBJ1-5; v_gene: TRBV11-2; d_gene: NA; abundance: NA; CDR3nt: TGTGCCAGCAGCTTAGCGGCAGGGAGCAATCAGCCCCAGCATTTT; CDR3aa: CASSLAAGSNQPQHF
len: 10; j_gene: TRBJ1-1; v_gene: TRBV2; d_gene: NA; abundance: NA; CDR3nt: TGTGCCAGCACAGGGGCCAAAGCTTTCTTT; CDR3aa: CASTGAKAFF
len: 16; j_gene: TRBJ2-2; v_gene: TRBV9; d_gene: TRBD1; abundance: NA; CDR3nt: TGTGCCAGCAGCGTAGGCAACAGGGGAGACACCGGGGAGCTGTTTTTT; CDR3aa: CASSVGNRGDTGELFF
len: 15; j_gene: TRBJ1-4; v_gene: TRBV19; d_gene: NA; abundance: NA; CDR3nt: TGTGCCAGTAGTACAACCGACAGTCGTAATGAAAAACTGTTTTTT; CDR3aa: CASSTTDSRNEKLFF
len: 15; j_gene: TRBJ1-5; v_gene: TRBV5-6; d_gene: NA; abundance: NA; CDR3nt: TGTGCCAGCAGCTCCAGGGGCCGGGGCAATCAGCCCCAGCATTTT; CDR3aa: CASSSRGRGNQPQHF
len: 19; j_gene: TRBJ2-2; v_gene: TRBV19; d_gene: TRBD1; abundance: NA; CDR3nt: TGTGCCAGTAGTATGGGGGACAGGGTGATCCCGCCGAACACCGGGGAGCTGTTTTTT; CDR3aa: CASSMGDRVIPPNTGELFF
len: 14; j_gene: TRBJ1-2; v_gene: TRBV6-1; d_gene: NA; abundance: NA; CDR3nt: TGTGCCAGCAGTGACAGACAGCCAAACTATGGCTACACCTTC; CDR3aa: CASSDRQPNYGYTF
len: 14; j_gene: TRBJ2-1; v_gene: TRBV6-5; d_gene: NA; abundance: NA; CDR3nt: TGTGCCAGCAGTCTGACACCGGTGAACAATGAGCAGTTCTTC; CDR3aa: CASSLTPVNNEQFF
len: 12; j_gene: TRBJ1-1; v_gene: TRBV30; d_gene: NA; abundance: NA; CDR3nt: TGTGCCTGGATCGGCACAGGTGGTATGGGTTTCTTT; CDR3aa: CAWIGTGGMGFF
len: 14; j_gene: TRBJ2-3; v_gene: TRBV20-1; d_gene: NA; abundance: NA; CDR3nt: TGCAGTGCTATTGATGGGGCCCACACAGATACGCAGTATTTT; CDR3aa: CSAIDGAHTDTQYF
len: 15; j_gene: TRBJ1-1; v_gene: TRBV7-7; d_gene: TRBD1; abundance: NA; CDR3nt: TGTGCCAGCAGCGCCGAGGGACAGGGGGGATCTGAAGCTTTCTTT; CDR3aa: CASSAEGQGGSEAFF
len: 15; j_gene: TRBJ1-6; v_gene: TRBV5-5; d_gene: NA; abundance: NA; CDR3nt: TGTGCCAGCTCCCCGAGGGGGAGAGATGGATCACCCCTCCACTTT; CDR3aa: CASSPRGRDGSPLHF
len: 16; j_gene: TRBJ2-1; v_gene: TRBV11-3; d_gene: TRBD1; abundance: NA; CDR3nt: TGTGCCAGCAGCTTATTTGCCCGAAAGGGGGCCAATGAGCAGTTCTTC; CDR3aa: CASSLFARKGANEQFF
len: 16; j_gene: TRBJ1-2; v_gene: TRBV9; d_gene: NA; abundance: NA; CDR3nt: TGTGCCAGCAGCGTAGTGAGACCTACCTCAACGGGGGGCTACACCTTC; CDR3aa: CASSVVRPTSTGGYTF
len: 14; j_gene: TRBJ2-7; v_gene: TRBV9; d_gene: NA; abundance: NA; CDR3nt: TGTGCCAGCAGCGTAGACCTAGTTGGCCGCGAGCAGTACTTC; CDR3aa: CASSVDLVGREQYF
len: 14; j_gene: TRBJ1-2; v_gene: TRBV19; d_gene: TRBD1; abundance: NA; CDR3nt: TGTGCCAGTAGTAACAGGGGTCTGAACTATGGCTACACCTTC; CDR3aa: CASSNRGLNYGYTF
len: 15; j_gene: TRBJ2-1; v_gene: TRBV7-2; d_gene: TRBD2; abundance: few; CDR3nt: TGTGCCAGCAGCTCAGGGTATGGGCGGGGGAATGAGCAGTTCTTC; CDR3aa: CASSSGYGRGNEQFF
len: 16; j_gene: TRBJ2-1; v_gene: TRBV9; d_gene: NA; abundance: NA; CDR3nt: TGTGCCAGCAGCCCCCGCGGGTTCTACTCCTACAATGAGCAGTTCTTC; CDR3aa: CASSPRGFYSYNEQFF
len: 15; j_gene: TRBJ2-1; v_gene: TRBV2; d_gene: TRBD2; abundance: NA; CDR3nt: TGTGCCAGCAGAGGGACTAGCGGGCGATACAATGAGCAGTTCTTC; CDR3aa: CASRGTSGRYNEQFF
len: 17; j_gene: TRBJ2-7; v_gene: TRBV28; d_gene: NA; abundance: once; CDR3nt: TGTGCCAGCAGTTTTGGGGTAAAGTGGGGCAGGGGAACCGAGCAGTACTTC; CDR3aa: CASSFGVKWGRGTEQYF
len: 16; j_gene: TRBJ1-6; v_gene: TRBV6-5; d_gene: NA; abundance: few; CDR3nt: TGTGCCAGCAGTTACTCGGGGAGCTCCTATAATTCACCCCTCCACTTT; CDR3aa: CASSYSGSSYNSPLHF
len: 12; j_gene: TRBJ1-6; v_gene: TRBV29-1; d_gene: NA; abundance: NA; CDR3nt: TGCAGCGTCGGGGAAGTAAATTCACCCCTCCACTTT; CDR3aa: CSVGEVNSPLHF
len: 13; j_gene: TRBJ2-4; v_gene: TRBV29-1; d_gene: TRBD1; abundance: NA; CDR3nt: TGCAGCGGGACAGGAGCAGCCAAAAACATTCAGTACTTC; CDR3aa: CSGTGAAKNIQYF
len: 13; j_gene: TRBJ1-4; v_gene: TRBV6-6; d_gene: NA; abundance: once; CDR3nt: TGTGCCAGCACCCAGGGTAATAATGAAAAACTGTTTTTT; CDR3aa: CASTQGNNEKLFF
len: 14; j_gene: TRBJ1-1; v_gene: TRBV5-1; d_gene: TRBD1; abundance: NA; CDR3nt: TGCGCCAGCAGCTTGTTGTCAGGGGGCACTGAAGCTTTCTTT; CDR3aa: CASSLLSGGTEAFF